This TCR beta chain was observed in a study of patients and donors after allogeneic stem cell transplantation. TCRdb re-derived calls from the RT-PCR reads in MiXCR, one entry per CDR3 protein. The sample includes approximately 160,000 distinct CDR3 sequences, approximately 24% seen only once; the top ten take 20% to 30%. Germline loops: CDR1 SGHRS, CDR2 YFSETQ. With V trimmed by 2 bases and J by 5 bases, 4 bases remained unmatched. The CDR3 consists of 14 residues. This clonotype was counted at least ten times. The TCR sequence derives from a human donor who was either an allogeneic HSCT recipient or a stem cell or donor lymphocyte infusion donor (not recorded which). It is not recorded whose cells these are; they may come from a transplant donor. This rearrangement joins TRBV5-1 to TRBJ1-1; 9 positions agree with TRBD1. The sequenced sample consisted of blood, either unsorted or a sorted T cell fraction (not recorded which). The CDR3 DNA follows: TGCGCCAGCAGCTTACAGGGGGCCGAGACTGAAGCTTTCTTT. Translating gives CASSLQGAETEAFF.